These T cell receptor beta chains were read from a single sample in a study of blood T cell repertoires in COVID-19. Only in-frame clones appear in the TCRdb table, and some are missing; sequencing was by immunoSEQ multiplex PCR. This sample has over 600,000 clones, with about 90% found just once. Material for sequencing was peripheral blood. The source is a woman aged 18-29 years with acute or convalescent COVID-19. Both conserved end residues are part of each CDR3. D genes are given only for firm matches. Clone size, where shown, is once, few, many, or a class for clones that have expanded.

CDR3	DNA	V	size	D	J
CASSLFRQNTGELFF	TGTGCCAGCAGTTTATTTCGACAGAACACCGGGGAGCTGTTTTTT	TRBV27	NA	NA	TRBJ2-2
CSASEPRYNEQFF	TGCAGTGCTAGTGAACCTAGATACAATGAGCAGTTCTTC	TRBV20-1	once	NA	TRBJ2-1
CASSFTVNTEAFF	TGTGCCAGCAGTTTTACAGTGAACACTGAAGCTTTCTTT	TRBV6-5	NA	NA	TRBJ1-1
CASSIVGGAGEQYF	TGTGCCAGTAGTATCGTAGGGGGCGCGGGCGAGCAGTACTTC	TRBV19	NA	TRBD1	TRBJ2-7
CASSLGQLSAQHF	TGTGCCAGCAGCTTAGGACAGCTATCAGCCCAGCATTTT	TRBV7-8	NA	NA	TRBJ1-5
CAWTLPGILNYGYTF	TGTGCCTGGACCCTCCCCGGTATCCTCAACTATGGCTACACCTTC	TRBV30	NA	NA	TRBJ1-2
CASSVGGPIRGGYTF	TGTGCCAGCAGCGTAGGAGGGCCAATACGGGGTGGCTACACCTTC	TRBV9	NA	NA	TRBJ1-2
CASSYAGGNTDTQYF	TGTGCCAGCAGTTACGCGGGGGGGAACACAGATACGCAGTATTTT	TRBV6-6	NA	TRBD2	TRBJ2-3
CASSFYYGDEQFF	TGTGCCAGCAGCTTCTACTACGGAGATGAGCAGTTCTTC	TRBV7-8	NA	NA	TRBJ2-1
CAWSHQGAANEKLFF	TGTGCCTGGAGTCACCAGGGGGCAGCGAATGAAAAACTGTTTTTT	TRBV30	NA	TRBD1	TRBJ1-4
CASSEGTSVGEKLFF	TGTGCCAGCAGTGAGGGGACATCGGTGGGGGAAAAACTGTTTTTT	TRBV25-1	NA	NA	TRBJ1-4
CASSQDTSGADTQYF	TGCGCCAGCAGCCAAGATACTAGCGGGGCTGATACGCAGTATTTT	TRBV4-3	once	TRBD2	TRBJ2-3
CASSRSVRGGPRNEQFF	TGTGCCAGCAGCCGGAGTGTCCGGGGGGGCCCACGAAATGAGCAGTTCTTC	TRBV7-2	once	TRBD2	TRBJ2-1
CASSYELGAYNEQFF	TGTGCCAGCAGTTACGAGTTGGGCGCCTACAATGAGCAGTTCTTC	TRBV6-2/TRBV6-3	once	NA	TRBJ2-1
CASTKKGGLYGYTF	TGTGCCAGCACCAAGAAGGGGGGGCTGTATGGCTACACCTTC	TRBV7-7	NA	NA	TRBJ1-2
CASSRDPGGPEAFF	TGTGCCAGCAGCCGGGACCCCGGAGGGCCTGAAGCTTTCTTT	TRBV3-1/TRBV3-2	NA	NA	TRBJ1-1
CASSYGAGGVEQFF	TGTGCCAGCAGTTATGGTGCGGGGGGTGTTGAGCAGTTCTTC	TRBV27	NA	TRBD2	TRBJ2-1
CASTQQGGSSGNTIYF	TGTGCCAGCACCCAGCAGGGGGGATCCTCTGGAAACACCATATATTTT	TRBV3-1/TRBV3-2	NA	TRBD1	TRBJ1-3
CASSPSTGTANYGYTF	TGTGCCAGCAGTCCTTCGACCGGGACAGCAAACTATGGCTACACCTTC	TRBV27	NA	TRBD1	TRBJ1-2
CASSPQGLAVNEQFF	TGTGCCAGCAGCCCCCAGGGACTAGCGGTAAATGAGCAGTTCTTC	TRBV14	NA	TRBD2	TRBJ2-1
CASHGTPDNSPLHF	TGTGCCAGCCATGGGACACCTGATAATTCACCCCTCCACTTT	TRBV19	NA	NA	TRBJ1-6
CASSYGGANEQFF	TGTGCCAGCAGCTACGGGGGGGCGAATGAGCAGTTCTTC	TRBV5-6	NA	TRBD2	TRBJ2-1
CASSSPRGNYGYTF	TGTGCCAGCAGCTCCCCGAGGGGGAACTATGGCTACACCTTC	TRBV7-9	NA	NA	TRBJ1-2
CASSQDHRGDAEAFF	TGCGCCAGCAGCCAAGATCACAGGGGTGATGCTGAAGCTTTCTTT	TRBV4-3	NA	TRBD1	TRBJ1-1
CAAGADEQFF	TGTGCCGCGGGGGCAGATGAGCAGTTCTTC	TRBV24-1	NA	NA	TRBJ2-1
CASSNRGLTDTQYF	TGTGCCAGCAGCAACAGGGGTCTCACAGATACGCAGTATTTT	TRBV21-1	NA	NA	TRBJ2-3